This entry features one T cell receptor (beta chain) sequence. Its antigen is as yet unknown. This specimen comes from a study of blood T cells in healthy people across ages. Looking at the study overall: Capture via template switching afforded approximately one barcoded beta molecule per two T cells. General study points: Age brought a roughly linear fall in TCR beta diversity measured per million T cells.

Samples each had at least 5.5 micrograms of total RNA extracted. Together with a sample-barcoded 5' primer, a J-beta primer mix was included in a second PCR lasting about 6 to 11 cycles. One entry per CDR3 protein results from TCRdb running MiXCR on the 5' RACE reads. The sample consists of roughly 790,000 distinct CDR3 sequences, roughly two fifths of them appearing once. This CDR3 contains 15 residues. V was clipped by 5 bases and J by 3 bases, with 17 bases between them. The germline gives CDR1 LGHDT, CDR2 YNNKEL (reference sequence). The source is a woman in her sixties in good health. Sequences were obtained from blood. The J gene is TRBJ2-7, the V gene TRBV3-1, with a weak D call TRBD1 (5 bases). The CDR3 spells CASSASLAGFYEQYF. The CDR3 DNA reads as TGTGCCAGCAGCGCATCTTTGGCAGGGTTCTACGAGCAGTACTTC.